These T cell receptor beta chains were read from a single sample in a study of shared clonotypes between healthy human individuals. Data came from immunoSEQ multiplex PCR; TCRdb stores just in-frame clones and leaves some out. The sample consists of about 820,000 clones, 92% of them appearing once. Material for sequencing was naive CD8+ T cells sorted from blood. These receptors all stem from a man aged 25-45 years in good health. The conserved cysteine and the conserved F or W are not part of the CDR3 here.

v_gene | CDR3aa
TRBV10-2 | ATLRGITEAF
TRBV28 | ASSLRPGGTYEQY
TRBV13 | ASSPGMANEKLF
TRBV6-1 | ASSEYEGTSTDTQY
TRBV6-1 | ASSDSELTSYEQY
TRBV7-9 | ASSLWEEAF
TRBV18 | ASSPIGSGDEKLF
TRBV7-8 | ASRSYGGFYNEQF
TRBV15 | ATSREGQGATGELF
TRBV5-4 | ASSLGTGGGTEAF
TRBV7-6 | ASSPGSGTGDEQY
TRBV7-9 | ASSTDRGDLMNTEAF
TRBV30 | AWSVKQGWNQPQH
TRBV7-8 | ASSLVGDYNEQF
TRBV28 | ASSGITDTQY
TRBV5-8 | ASSSGVEGYYQETQY
TRBV29-1 | SVSTGLAGGSDYNEQF
TRBV11-1 | ASSLLGAGELF
TRBV19 | ASSISGHYNYGYT
TRBV6-5 | ASSYSGAASYEQY
TRBV5-5 | ASSLAYRTYEQY
TRBV4-3 | ASSQGPGVNTGELF
TRBV9 | ASSVESSYEQY
TRBV4-1 | ASSNPGQGNTEAF
TRBV27 | ASSSGTSGIYEQY
TRBV7-9 | ASSSPARSEQY
TRBV7-6 | ASSSRGVASLGYGYT
TRBV7-8 | ASSHERENGYEQY
TRBV19 | ASSITAANYGYT
TRBV5-1 | ASSVRVNEQF
TRBV27 | ASSFAGTDYEQY
TRBV19 | ASSINPLRGDQPQH
TRBV18 | ASSPPPGDIQY
TRBV29-1 | SVEGGGDSEQF
TRBV29-1 | SVEDRGDSYNEQF
TRBV5-1 | ASSLEAGGPYEQY
TRBV28 | ASSLASSGKYGYT
TRBV6-5 | ASSPDVSSYEQY
TRBV7-9 | ASSPAGSSNQPQH
TRBV9 | ASSPRDSYSGSSYEQY
TRBV9 | ASSVAGSGELF
TRBV9 | ASTPFRAASTGELF
TRBV9 | ASSVVSGANYGYT
TRBV29-1 | SVEDASGSGTGELF
TRBV6-6 | ASRAGLAVHEQY
TRBV23-1 | ASSPWQRRATNEKLF
TRBV7-9 | ASSSPSYEQY
TRBV5-1 | ASSSVIGTDTQY
TRBV6-5 | ASSYNLGNEQF
TRBV9 | ASSQTGTGNYEQY
TRBV10-3 | AISESRAPIKWDGYT
TRBV15 | ATSRASGIRSDTQY
TRBV28 | ASSLYTGELF
TRBV30 | AWSGLGQASTDTQY
TRBV28 | ASSFEYYEQY